This T cell receptor beta chain was retrieved from a study of cytomegalovirus exposure and HLA in healthy donors. Points from the study as a whole: TCR beta V segments were, for the most part, productive about 87% or about 30% of the time in an earlier analysis. Researchers reported in a later analysis that a missense DCLRE1C variant was tied to TCR beta V- and J-gene trimming. The classifier reportedly diagnosed cytomegalovirus status with high sensitivity and specificity.

Primers for the PCR totalled 60 Vbeta and 13 Jbeta. Sequencing used immunoSEQ multiplex PCR; TCRdb keeps in-frame clones, though not all of them. Among 200,000 to 250,000 clones listed, over 75% were seen once. Germline CDR1 and CDR2: LGHNA and YNFKEQ. The CDR3 extends over 14 amino acids. Between the trimmed V and J ends, which lost 0 bases and 8 bases, there was a span of 13 bases. Regarding this clone: Antigen: not known.

This receptor was obtained from a woman aged 50 to 60 in good health and CMV-seropositive. Material for sequencing was PBMCs. The V gene is TRBV4-2, the J gene TRBJ1-2, with no clear D. The DNA of the CDR3 is TGTGCCAGCAGCCAAGATAACGGCAGGTCGGGCTACACCTTC. Translation gives CASSQDNGRSGYTF.